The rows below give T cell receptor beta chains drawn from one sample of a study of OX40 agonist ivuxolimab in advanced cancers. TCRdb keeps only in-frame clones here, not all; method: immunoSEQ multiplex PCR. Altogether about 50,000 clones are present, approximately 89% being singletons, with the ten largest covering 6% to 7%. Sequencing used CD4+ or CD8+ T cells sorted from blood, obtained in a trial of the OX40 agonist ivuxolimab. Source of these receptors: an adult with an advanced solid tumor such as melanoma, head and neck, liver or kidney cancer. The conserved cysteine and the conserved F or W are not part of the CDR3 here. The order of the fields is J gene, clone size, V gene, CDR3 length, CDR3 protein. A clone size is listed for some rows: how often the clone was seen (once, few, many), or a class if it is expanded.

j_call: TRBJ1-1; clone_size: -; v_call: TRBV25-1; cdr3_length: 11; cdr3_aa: ASSEDGQGEAF
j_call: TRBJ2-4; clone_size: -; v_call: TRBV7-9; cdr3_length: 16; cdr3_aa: ASSTWTGSNLAKNIQY
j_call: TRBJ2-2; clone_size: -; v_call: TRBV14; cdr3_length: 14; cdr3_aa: ASSQLGTSATGELF
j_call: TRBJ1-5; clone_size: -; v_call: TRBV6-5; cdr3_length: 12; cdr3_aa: ASRPRGLVQPQH
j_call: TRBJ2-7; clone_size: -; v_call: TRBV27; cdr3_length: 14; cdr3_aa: ASSFGTGTGPYEQY
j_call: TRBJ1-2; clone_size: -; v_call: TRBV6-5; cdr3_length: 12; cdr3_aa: ASSFGTTNYGYT
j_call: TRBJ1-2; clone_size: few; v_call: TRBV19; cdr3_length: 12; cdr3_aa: ASSIKETNYGYT
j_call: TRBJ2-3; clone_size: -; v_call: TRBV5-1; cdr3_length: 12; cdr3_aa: ASSALYETDTQY
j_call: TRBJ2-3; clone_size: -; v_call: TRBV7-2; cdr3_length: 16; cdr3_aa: ASSLNVLAGDFGDTQY
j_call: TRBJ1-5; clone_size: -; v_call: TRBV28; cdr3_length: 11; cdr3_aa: ASSLPGRQPQH
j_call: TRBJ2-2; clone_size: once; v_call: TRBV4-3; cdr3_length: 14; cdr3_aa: ASSQDRVSNTGELF
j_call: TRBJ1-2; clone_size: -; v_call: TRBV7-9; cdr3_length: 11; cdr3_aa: ASSLGDSYGYT
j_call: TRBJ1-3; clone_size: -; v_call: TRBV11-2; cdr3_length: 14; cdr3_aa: ASSLHRPSSGNTIY
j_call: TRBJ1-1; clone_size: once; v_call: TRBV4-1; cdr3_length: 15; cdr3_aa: ASSHPGTGGTNTEAF
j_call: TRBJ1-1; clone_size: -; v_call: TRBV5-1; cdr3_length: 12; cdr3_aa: ASSFGDRVSEAF
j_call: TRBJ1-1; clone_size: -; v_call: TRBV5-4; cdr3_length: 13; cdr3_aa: ASSLGALVNTEAF
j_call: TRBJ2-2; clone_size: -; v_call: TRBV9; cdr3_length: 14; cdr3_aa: ASSPPPGLAGGELF
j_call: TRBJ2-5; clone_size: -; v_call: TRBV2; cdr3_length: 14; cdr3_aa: ASSTTSGGARETQY
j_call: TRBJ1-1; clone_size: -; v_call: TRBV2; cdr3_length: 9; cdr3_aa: ASSELWDAF